Following are 14 T cell receptor beta chains from one sample sequenced in a study of CDR3 diversity in severe acne. MiXCR, applied by TCRdb to the PCR reads, yields one record per CDR3 protein. The sample has tens of thousands of distinct CDR3 sequences; 45% to 55% are singletons. Sequencing was done on a sample of blood. These receptors originate from a male donor in good health, without acne.

The genes are TRBV10-3 and TRBJ2-7; D not resolved. This CDR3 has 14 residues. V was pared by 0 bases and J by 2 bases, with 8 bases between. CDR1 is ENHRY and CDR2 is SYGVKD in the germline V gene. The CDR3 DNA reads as TGTGCCATCAGTGAGTCCCTAGAAGCCTACGAGCAGTACTTC. This sequence encodes CAISESLEAYEQYF.

This clonotype appeared many times. The J gene is TRBJ1-6, the V gene TRBV28; D is unclear. The CDR3 sequence is 18 residues long. Trimming stripped 2 bases from V and 0 bases from J, with 14 bases between. The germline gives CDR1 MDHEN, CDR2 SYDVKM. The CDR3 DNA follows: TGTGCCAGCAGTTTAACCCTGCGGGCCGTCTCCTATAATTCACCCCTCCACTTT. Translation: CASSLTLRAVSYNSPLHF.

In this sample, this clonotype turned up a few times. The CDR3 loop reads CASSYLGPIAAIQNIQYF. The CDR3 DNA reads as TGTGCCAGCAGTTACTTGGGACCAATAGCGGCAATCCAAAACATTCAGTACTTC. The V gene is TRBV6-6, the J gene TRBJ2-4, with D possibly TRBD2 on 6 matching bases. Looked up from germline, CDR1 is MNHNY and CDR2 is SVGAGI (reference sequence). Deletions cut 1 base from V and 5 bases from J, with 21 bases between. The length of the CDR3 is 18 residues.

This clonotype is medium-sized (0.01 to 0.1%) by share. The V and J genes are TRBV7-9 and TRBJ1-2, with TRBD1 matching 7 bases. Germline trimming cut 3 bases from V and 8 bases from J; bases unmatched to any gene: 0. Per germline, CDR1 SEHNR and CDR2 FQNEAQ (reference sequence). This CDR3 contains 11 residues. The CDR3 nucleotides are TGTGCCAGCAGCTTGGACAGGGGCTACACCTTC. It encodes CASSLDRGYTF.

This clonotype was picked up many times. The rearrangement links TRBV12-3 or TRBV12-4 to TRBJ1-2; 8 bases map to TRBD1. With V trimmed by 5 bases and J by 3 bases, 5 bases remained unmatched. The CDR3 totals 14 residues. The CDR3 DNA reads as TGTGCCAGCAGTCGGCAGGGGGCGGACTATGGCTACACCTTC. Translation: CASSRQGADYGYTF.

Turning to this clonotype: As the CDR3 is not closed by the conserved phenylalanine or tryptophan, this likely results from a read error. It is unclear where the CDR3 begins or ends on the DNA, so no DNA is shown, and the CDR3 is as TCRdb lists it. V and J are TRBV7-9 and TRBJ2-1; the table's D call TRBD1 went unverified against the DNA. The length of the CDR3 is 15 amino acids, counting both ends. The germline V gene has CDR1 SEHNR and CDR2 FQNEAQ (reference sequence). The CDR3 protein is CASSRDRGGGGGGGG.

This clonotype was found a few times. The chain couples TRBV7-9 to TRBJ1-1, with D possibly TRBD1 on 5 matching bases. Trimming shortened V by 3 bases and J by 1 base, and 12 bases separated the two germline ends. The CDR3 consists of 15 residues. The germline V gene encodes CDR1 SEHNR and CDR2 FQNEAQ (reference sequence). The CDR3 DNA is TGTGCCAGCAGCTTGGCGGGGCAGGGGAACACTGAAGCTTTCTTT. Encoded protein: CASSLAGQGNTEAFF. The entire variable domain, with the rest obtained from reference TRBV7-9 and TRBJ1-1, is as follows: DTGVSQNPRHKITKRGQNVTFRCDPISEHNRLYWYRQTLGQGPEFLTYFQNEAQLEKSRLLSDRFSAERPKGSFSTLEIQRTEQGDSAMYLCASSLAGQGNTEAFFGQGTRLTVV.

This clonotype appeared a few times. The chain combines TRBV7-9 with TRBJ2-2, with D uncertain. Germline assignment: CDR1 SEHNR and CDR2 FQNEAQ (reference sequence). The CDR3 has 13 amino acids. V was cut by 3 bases and J by 6 bases, with 8 bases left in between. CDR3 bases: TGTGCCAGCAGCTTGGTGGACCCCGGGGAGCTGTTTTTT. Encoded protein: CASSLVDPGELFF.

This clonotype appeared once. V is TRBV10-3 and J is TRBJ1-6; D gene ambiguous. The length of the CDR3 is 14 residues. Trimming cost V 4 bases and J 9 bases, with 13 bases left between them. Germline V gives CDR1 ENHRY, CDR2 SYGVKD. CDR3 nucleotide sequence: TGTGCCATCAGTGGGGAAGGTCCCCCTTCACCCCTCCACTTT. Residues: CAISGEGPPSPLHF.

The chain couples TRBV7-8 to TRBJ1-2; D is perhaps TRBD1 (5 bases). Deletions cut 2 bases from V and 4 bases from J, with 14 bases between. Per germline, CDR1 SGHVS and CDR2 FQNEAQ. The CDR3 sequence is 15 residues long. The CDR3 loop reads CASSLSPGTSYGYTF. CDR3 DNA: TGTGCCAGCAGCTTATCGCCCGGGACCTCCTATGGCTACACCTTC.

The chain combines TRBV19 with TRBJ1-5; D might be TRBD1 (6 bases). This CDR3 has 13 amino acids. Germline V gene sequence: CDR1 LNHDA, CDR2 SQIVND (reference sequence). Trimming stripped 5 bases from V and 6 bases from J, with 11 bases between. In nucleotides, the CDR3 is TGTGCCAGTAGTGTAACAGGGTTTCAGCCCCAGCATTTT. It yields the protein CASSVTGFQPQHF.

Ten or more counts support this clonotype. The chain combines TRBV7-2 with TRBJ1-3, with D perhaps TRBD1 (6 bases). This CDR3 is built from 20 residues. The V gene's germline CDR1 is SGHTA and CDR2 FQGNSA. V lost 7 bases, J lost 0 bases, and 28 bases lay in between. The CDR3 sequence: CASTPRGGARVSDSGNTIYF. CDR3 nucleotides: TGTGCCAGCACCCCGAGGGGGGGGGCGCGAGTCTCGGACTCTGGAAACACCATATATTTT.

This chain links TRBV7-3 with TRBJ2-7; TRBD1 matches 10 bases. Germline CDR1 is SGHTA and CDR2 is FQGTGA. V was clipped by 4 bases and J by 7 bases; unmatched bases: 10. There are 15 residues in the CDR3. The CDR3 nucleotides are TGTGCCAGCAGCTGGGACCGGGACAGGGGACGGGAGCAGTACTTC. Translating it yields CASSWDRDRGREQYF.

This clonotype turned up a few times. A much larger clone sits a single nucleotide away, making a read error possible. J is TRBJ2-2 and V is TRBV29-1, with D tentatively TRBD2 (6 bases). Germline V gives CDR1 SQVTM, CDR2 ANQGSEA. Trimming took 4 bases from V and 5 from J, leaving 11 bases between them. The CDR3 consists of 13 residues. CDR3 loop: CSVVGRGTGELFF. The DNA for the CDR3 is TGCAGCGTTGTGGGTCGGGGGACCGGGGAGCTGTTTTTT.